The text below deals with one T cell receptor (beta chain). These data belong to a study of blood T cell repertoires in COVID-19. Study background: Nucleic acid was either cDNA or gDNA, and it came from T cells, B-cell-depleted T cells, or PBMCs.

V was shortened by 4 bases and J by 4 bases, with 14 bases between the two germline ends. Germline V lookup: CDR1 SGDLS, CDR2 YYNGEE. This CDR3 spans 14 amino acids. Profiled with immunoSEQ multiplex PCR; TCRdb holds only in-frame clones, not every one. Of about 320,000 clones in the sample, around 85% were seen once. This chain joins TRBV9 and TRBJ2-5, with D possibly matching TRBD1 (5 bases). The clonotype comes from a woman aged 30 to 39 who had been exposed to COVID-19. Sequences were obtained from PBMCs or T cells enriched from blood (not recorded which). The CDR3 coding sequence is TGTGCCAGCAGCTTTAGGGGAACCCCAGAGACCCAGTACTTC. Encoded protein: CASSFRGTPETQYF.